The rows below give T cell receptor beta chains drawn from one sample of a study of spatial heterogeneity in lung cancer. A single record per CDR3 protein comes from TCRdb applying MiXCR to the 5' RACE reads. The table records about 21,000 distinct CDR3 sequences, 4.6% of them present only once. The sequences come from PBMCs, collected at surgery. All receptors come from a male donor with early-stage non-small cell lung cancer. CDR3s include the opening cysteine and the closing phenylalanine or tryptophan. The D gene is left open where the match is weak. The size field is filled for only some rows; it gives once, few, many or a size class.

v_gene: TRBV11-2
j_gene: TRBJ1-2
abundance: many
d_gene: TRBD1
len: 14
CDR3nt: TGTGCCAGCAGCGCGACAGGGTCGTATAATGGCTACACCTTC
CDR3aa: CASSATGSYNGYTF

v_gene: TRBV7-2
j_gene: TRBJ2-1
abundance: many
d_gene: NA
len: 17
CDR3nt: TGTGCCAGCAGCCCAGACGCCCGGACTTCACGCTACAATGAGCAGTTCTTC
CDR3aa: CASSPDARTSRYNEQFF

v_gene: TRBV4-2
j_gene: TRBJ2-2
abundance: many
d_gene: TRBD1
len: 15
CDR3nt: TGTGCCAGCAGCCCATCAGGGGGCGCGGCACCGGAGCTGTTTTTT
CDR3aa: CASSPSGGAAPELFF

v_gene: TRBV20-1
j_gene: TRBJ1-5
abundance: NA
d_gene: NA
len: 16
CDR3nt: TGCAGTGCTAGAAACTTGGGTGATGCGGGGAATCAGCCCCAGCATTTT
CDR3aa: CSARNLGDAGNQPQHF

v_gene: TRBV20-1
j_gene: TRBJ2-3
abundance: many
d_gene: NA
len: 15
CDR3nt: TGCAGTGCTAGAGATATCTGGGGAAACACAGATACGCAGTATTTT
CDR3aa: CSARDIWGNTDTQYF

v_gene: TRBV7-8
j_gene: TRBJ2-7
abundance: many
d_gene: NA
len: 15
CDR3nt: TGTGCCAGCAGCCCAGGGATTATTAGCTCCTACGAGCAGTACTTC
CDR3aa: CASSPGIISSYEQYF

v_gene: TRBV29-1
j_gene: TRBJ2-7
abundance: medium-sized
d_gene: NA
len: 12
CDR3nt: TGCAGCGCCCCTTCCGCGGGGAACGAGCAGTACTTC
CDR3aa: CSAPSAGNEQYF

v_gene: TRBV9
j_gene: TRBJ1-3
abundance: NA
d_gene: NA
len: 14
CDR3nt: TGTGCCAGCAGCACGGACGCATCTGGAAACACCATATATTTT
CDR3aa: CASSTDASGNTIYF

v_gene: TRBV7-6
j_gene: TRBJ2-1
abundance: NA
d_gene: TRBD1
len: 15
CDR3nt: TGTGCCAGCAGCCAGGGGACAGGATCCCTCAATGAGCAGTTCTTC
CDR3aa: CASSQGTGSLNEQFF

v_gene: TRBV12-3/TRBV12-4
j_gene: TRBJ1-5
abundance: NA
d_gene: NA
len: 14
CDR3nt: TGTGCCAGCAGCCCCCGGGACGGCAATCAGCCCCAGCATTTT
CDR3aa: CASSPRDGNQPQHF

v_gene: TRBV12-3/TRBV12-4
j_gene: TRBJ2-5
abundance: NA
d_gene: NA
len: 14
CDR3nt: TGTGCCAGCAGTGGGTCTAGCAGCCAAGAGACCCAGTACTTC
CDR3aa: CASSGSSSQETQYF

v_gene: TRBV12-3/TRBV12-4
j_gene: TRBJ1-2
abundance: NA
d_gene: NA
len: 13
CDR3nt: TGTGCCAGCAGTTCCAAAGGAAACTATGGCTACACCTTC
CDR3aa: CASSSKGNYGYTF

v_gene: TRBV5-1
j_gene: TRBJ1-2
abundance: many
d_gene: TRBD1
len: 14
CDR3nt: TGCGCCAGCAGCCTGACAGGGGTTAACTATGGCTACACCTTC
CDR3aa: CASSLTGVNYGYTF

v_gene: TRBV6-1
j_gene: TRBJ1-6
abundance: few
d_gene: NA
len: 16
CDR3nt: TGTGCCAGCAGTGTCGACAGCTTCTCCTATAATTCACCCCTCCACTTT
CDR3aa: CASSVDSFSYNSPLHF

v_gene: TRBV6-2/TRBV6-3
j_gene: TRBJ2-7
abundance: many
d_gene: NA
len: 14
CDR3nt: TGTGCCAGCAGCCCGACAGGAACTATCTACGAGCAGTACTTC
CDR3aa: CASSPTGTIYEQYF

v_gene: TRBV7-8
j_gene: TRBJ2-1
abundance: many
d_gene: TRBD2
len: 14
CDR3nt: TGTGCCAGCATCCAGAGGGGGACTAGCAATGAGCAGTTCTTC
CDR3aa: CASIQRGTSNEQFF

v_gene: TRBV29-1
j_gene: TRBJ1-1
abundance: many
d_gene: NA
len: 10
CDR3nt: TGCAGCGCATCCGACACTGAAGCTTTCTTT
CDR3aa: CSASDTEAFF

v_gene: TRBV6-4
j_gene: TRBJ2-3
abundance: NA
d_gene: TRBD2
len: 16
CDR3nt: TGTGCCAGCAGTGACTCGGCTAGCGGGAGCACAGATACGCAGTATTTT
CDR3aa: CASSDSASGSTDTQYF

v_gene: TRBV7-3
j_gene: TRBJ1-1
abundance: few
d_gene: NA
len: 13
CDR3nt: TGTGCCAGCAGCTGGGGGAGGGACACTGAAGCTTTCTTT
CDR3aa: CASSWGRDTEAFF

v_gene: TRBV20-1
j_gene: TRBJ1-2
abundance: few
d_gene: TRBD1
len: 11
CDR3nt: TGCAGTGCCGGGACAGGCTATGGCTACACCTTC
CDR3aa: CSAGTGYGYTF

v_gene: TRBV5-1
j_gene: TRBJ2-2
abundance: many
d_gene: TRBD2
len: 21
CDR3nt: TGCGCCAGCAGCTTGGCCCTCAGTCTGATGACTAGCGGGGACAACACCGGGGAGCTGTTTTTT
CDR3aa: CASSLALSLMTSGDNTGELFF

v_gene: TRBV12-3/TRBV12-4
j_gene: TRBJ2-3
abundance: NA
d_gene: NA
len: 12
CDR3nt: TGTGCCAGCAGCTATAGCACAGATACGCAGTATTTT
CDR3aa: CASSYSTDTQYF

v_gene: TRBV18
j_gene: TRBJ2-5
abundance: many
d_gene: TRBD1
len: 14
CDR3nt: TGTGCCAGCTCACCGACAGGGGGGTCAGAGACCCAGTACTTC
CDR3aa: CASSPTGGSETQYF

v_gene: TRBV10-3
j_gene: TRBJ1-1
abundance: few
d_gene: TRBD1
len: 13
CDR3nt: TGTGCCATCTCAACAGGGGTGAACACTGAAGCTTTCTTT
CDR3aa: CAISTGVNTEAFF

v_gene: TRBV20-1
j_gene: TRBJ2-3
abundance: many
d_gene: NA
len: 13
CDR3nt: TGCAGTGCTAGAGATCCTCGGACAGATACGCAGTATTTT
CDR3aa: CSARDPRTDTQYF

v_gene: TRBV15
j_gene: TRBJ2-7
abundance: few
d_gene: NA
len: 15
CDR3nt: TGTGCCACCAGCAGAGGTCCAGTGAACTCCTACGAGCAGTACTTC
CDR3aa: CATSRGPVNSYEQYF

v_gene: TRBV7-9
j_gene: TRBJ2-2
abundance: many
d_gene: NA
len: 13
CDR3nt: TGTGCCAGCAGCCTCAGTGCGGCCGGGGAGCTGTTTTTT
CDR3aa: CASSLSAAGELFF

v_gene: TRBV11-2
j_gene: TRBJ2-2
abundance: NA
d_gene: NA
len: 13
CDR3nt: TGTGTCAGCAGCTTATCAAGAACCGGGGAGCTGTTTTTT
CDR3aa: CVSSLSRTGELFF